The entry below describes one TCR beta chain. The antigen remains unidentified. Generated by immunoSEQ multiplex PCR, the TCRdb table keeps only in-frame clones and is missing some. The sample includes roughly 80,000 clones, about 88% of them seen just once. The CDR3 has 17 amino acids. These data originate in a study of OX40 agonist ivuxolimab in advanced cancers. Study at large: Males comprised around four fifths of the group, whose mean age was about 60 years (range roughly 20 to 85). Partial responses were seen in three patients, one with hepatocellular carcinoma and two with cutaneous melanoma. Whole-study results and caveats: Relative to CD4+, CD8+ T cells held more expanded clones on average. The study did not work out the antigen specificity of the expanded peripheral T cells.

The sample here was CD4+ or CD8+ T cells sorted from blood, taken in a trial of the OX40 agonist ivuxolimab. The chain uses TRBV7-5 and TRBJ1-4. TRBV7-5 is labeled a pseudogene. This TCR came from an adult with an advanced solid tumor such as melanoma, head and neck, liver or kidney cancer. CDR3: CVRSHPKCEPTNEKLFF. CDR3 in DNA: TGTGTCAGAAGCCATCCTAAATGTGAGCCAACTAATGAAAAACTGTTTTTT.